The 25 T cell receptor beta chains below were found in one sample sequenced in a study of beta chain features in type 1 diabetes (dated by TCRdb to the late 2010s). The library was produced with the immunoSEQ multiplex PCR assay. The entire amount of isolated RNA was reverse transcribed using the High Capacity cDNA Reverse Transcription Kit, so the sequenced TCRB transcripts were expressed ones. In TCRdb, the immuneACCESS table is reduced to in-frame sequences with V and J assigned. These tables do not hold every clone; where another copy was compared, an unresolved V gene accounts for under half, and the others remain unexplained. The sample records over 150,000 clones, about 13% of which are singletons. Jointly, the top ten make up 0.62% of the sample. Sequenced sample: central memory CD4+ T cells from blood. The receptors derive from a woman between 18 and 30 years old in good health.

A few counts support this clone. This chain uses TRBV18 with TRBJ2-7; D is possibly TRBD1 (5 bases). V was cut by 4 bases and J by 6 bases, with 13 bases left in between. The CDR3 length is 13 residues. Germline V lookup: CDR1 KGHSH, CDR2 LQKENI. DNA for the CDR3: TGTGCCAGCTCACTAACTCAGGGATCCGAGCAGTACTTC. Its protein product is CASSLTQGSEQYF.

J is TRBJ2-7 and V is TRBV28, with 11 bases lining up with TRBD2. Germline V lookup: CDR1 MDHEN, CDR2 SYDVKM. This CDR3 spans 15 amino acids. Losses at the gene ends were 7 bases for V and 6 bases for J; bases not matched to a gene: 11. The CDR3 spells CASNSVAGGPPEQYF. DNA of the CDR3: TGTGCCAGCAACTCCGTAGCGGGAGGGCCCCCCGAGCAGTACTTC.

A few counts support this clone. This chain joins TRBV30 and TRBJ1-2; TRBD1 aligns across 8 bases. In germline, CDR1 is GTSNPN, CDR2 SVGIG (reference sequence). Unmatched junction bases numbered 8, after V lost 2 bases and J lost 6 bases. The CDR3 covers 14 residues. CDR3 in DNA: TGTGCCTGGAGTTCGCAGGGGGCGTCGGATGGCTACACCTTC. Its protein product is CAWSSQGASDGYTF.

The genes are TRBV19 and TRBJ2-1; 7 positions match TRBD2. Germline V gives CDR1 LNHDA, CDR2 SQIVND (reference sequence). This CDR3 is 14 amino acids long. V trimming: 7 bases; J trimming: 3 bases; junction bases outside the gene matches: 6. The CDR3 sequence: CASKRDSDYNEQFF. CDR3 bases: TGTGCCAGTAAGCGGGACTCCGACTACAATGAGCAGTTCTTC.

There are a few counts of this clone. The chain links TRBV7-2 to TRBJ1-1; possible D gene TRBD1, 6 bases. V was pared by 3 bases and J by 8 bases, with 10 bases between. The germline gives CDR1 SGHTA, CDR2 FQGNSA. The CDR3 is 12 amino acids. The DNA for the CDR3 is TGTGCCAGCAGCTTGAGCGACAGGGAAGCTTTCTTT. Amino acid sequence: CASSLSDREAFF.

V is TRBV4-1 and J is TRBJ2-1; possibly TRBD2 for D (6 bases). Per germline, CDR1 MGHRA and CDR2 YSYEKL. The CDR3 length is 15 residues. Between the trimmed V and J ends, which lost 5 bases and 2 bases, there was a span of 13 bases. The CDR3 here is CASSAPGVPYNEQFF. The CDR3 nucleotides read TGCGCCAGCAGCGCCCCGGGAGTCCCCTACAATGAGCAGTTCTTC.

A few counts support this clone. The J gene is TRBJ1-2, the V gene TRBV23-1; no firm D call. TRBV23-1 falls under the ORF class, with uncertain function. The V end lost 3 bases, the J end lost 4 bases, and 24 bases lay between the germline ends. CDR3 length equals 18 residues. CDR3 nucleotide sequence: TGCGCCAGCAGTCACCCTTGGGAGAGGGTTAATTATTTCTATGGCTACACCTTC. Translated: CASSHPWERVNYFYGYTF.

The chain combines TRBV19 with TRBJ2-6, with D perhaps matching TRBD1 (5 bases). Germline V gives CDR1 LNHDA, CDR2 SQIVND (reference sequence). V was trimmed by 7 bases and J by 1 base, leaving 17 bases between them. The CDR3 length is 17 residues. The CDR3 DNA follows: TGTGCCAGTACCCCAAGAAGGGGAAATTCTGGGGCCAACGTCCTGACTTTC. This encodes CASTPRRGNSGANVLTF.

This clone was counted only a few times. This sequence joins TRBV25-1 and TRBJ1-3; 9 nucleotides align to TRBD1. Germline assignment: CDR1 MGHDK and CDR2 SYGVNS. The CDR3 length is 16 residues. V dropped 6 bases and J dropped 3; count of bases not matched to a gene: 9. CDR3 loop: CASSPGQGNLGNTIYF. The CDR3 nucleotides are TGTGCCAGCAGCCCCGGACAGGGGAACCTTGGAAACACCATATATTTT.

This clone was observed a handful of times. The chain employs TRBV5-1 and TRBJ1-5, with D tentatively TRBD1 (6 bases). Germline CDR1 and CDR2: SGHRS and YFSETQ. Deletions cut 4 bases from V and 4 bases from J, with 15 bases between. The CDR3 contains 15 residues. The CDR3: CASSPLGTSNQPQHF. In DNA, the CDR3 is TGCGCCAGCAGCCCACTTGGGACATCGAATCAGCCCCAGCATTTT.

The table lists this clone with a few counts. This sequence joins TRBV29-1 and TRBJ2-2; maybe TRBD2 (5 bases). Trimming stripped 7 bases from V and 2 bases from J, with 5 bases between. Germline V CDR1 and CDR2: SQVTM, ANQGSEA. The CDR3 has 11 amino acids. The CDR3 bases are TGCAGCGCTAGCAACACCGGGGAGCTGTTTTTT. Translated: CSASNTGELFF.

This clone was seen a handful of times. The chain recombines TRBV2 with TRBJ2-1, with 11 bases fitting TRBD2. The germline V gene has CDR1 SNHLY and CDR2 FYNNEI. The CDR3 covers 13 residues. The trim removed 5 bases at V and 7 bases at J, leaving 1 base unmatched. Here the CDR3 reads CASSTSGRNEQFF. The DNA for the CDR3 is TGTGCCAGCAGTACTAGCGGGAGAAATGAGCAGTTCTTC.

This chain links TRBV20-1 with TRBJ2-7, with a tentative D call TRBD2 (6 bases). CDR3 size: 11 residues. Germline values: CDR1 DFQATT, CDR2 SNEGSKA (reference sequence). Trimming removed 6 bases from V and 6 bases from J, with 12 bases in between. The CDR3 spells CSATLAPEQYF. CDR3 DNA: TGCAGTGCCACACTAGCCCCCGAGCAGTACTTC.

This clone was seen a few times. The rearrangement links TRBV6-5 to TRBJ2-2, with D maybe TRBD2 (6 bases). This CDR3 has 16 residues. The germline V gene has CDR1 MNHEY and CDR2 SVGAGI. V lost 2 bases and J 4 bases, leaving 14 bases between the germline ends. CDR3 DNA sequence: TGTGCCAGCAGTTACAAGGGACTGGCGGGCACCGGGGAGCTGTTTTTT. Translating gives CASSYKGLAGTGELFF.

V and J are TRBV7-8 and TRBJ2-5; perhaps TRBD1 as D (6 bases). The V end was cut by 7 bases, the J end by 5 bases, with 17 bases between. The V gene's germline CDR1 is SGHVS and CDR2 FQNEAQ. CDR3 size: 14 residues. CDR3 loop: CASTLIRTVETQYF. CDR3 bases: TGTGCCAGCACCCTGATCCGGACAGTGGAGACCCAGTACTTC.

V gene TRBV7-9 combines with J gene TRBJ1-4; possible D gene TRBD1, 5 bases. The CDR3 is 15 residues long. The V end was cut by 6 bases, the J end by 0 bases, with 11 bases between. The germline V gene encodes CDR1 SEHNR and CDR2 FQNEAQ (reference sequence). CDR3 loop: CASSAQGSTNEKLFF. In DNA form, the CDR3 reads TGTGCCAGCAGTGCTCAGGGATCAACTAATGAAAAACTGTTTTTT.

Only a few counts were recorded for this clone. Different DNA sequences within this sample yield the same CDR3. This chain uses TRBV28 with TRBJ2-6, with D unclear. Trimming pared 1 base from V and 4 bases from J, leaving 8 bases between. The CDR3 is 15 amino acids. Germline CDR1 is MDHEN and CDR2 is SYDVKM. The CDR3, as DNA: TGTGCCAGCAGTTTATCGGTAGCCGGGGCCAACGTCCTGACTTTC. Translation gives CASSLSVAGANVLTF.

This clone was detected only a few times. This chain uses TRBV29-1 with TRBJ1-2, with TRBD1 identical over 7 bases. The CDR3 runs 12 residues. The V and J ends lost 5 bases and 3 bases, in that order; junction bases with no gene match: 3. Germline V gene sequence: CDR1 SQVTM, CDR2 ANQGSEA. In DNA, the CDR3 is TGCAGCGTTCACCAGGGGGACTATGGCTACACCTTC. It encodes CSVHQGDYGYTF.

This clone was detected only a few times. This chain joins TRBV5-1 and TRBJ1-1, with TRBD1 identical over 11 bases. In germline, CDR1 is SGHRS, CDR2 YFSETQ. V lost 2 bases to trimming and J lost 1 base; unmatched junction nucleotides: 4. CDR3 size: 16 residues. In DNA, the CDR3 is TGCGCCAGCAGCTTAGGGACAGGGGGAAGGAACACTGAAGCTTTCTTT. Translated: CASSLGTGGRNTEAFF.

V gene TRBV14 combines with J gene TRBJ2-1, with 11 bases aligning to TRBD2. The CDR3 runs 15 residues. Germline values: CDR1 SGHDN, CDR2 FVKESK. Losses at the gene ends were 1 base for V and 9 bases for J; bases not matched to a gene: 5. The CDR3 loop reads CASSQALAGVTEQFF. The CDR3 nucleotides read TGTGCCAGCAGCCAAGCACTAGCGGGAGTAACTGAGCAGTTCTTC.

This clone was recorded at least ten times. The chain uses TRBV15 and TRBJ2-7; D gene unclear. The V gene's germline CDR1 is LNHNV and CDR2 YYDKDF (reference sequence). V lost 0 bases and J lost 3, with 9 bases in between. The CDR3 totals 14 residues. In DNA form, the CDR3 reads TGTGCCACCAGCAGAGATCTAGGTATCTACGAGCAGTACTTC. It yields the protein CATSRDLGIYEQYF.

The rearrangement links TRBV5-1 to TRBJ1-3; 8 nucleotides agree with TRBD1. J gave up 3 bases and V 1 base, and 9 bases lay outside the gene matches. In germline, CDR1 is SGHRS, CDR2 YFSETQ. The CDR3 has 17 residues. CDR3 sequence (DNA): TGCGCCAGCAGCTTGATGGGGACAGGAGATATTGGAAACACCATATATTTT. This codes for CASSLMGTGDIGNTIYF.

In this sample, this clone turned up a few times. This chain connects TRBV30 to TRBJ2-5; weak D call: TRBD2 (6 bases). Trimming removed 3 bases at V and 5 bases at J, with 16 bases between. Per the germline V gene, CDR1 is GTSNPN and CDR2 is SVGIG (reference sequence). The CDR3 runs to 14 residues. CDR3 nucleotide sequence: TGTGCCTGGAGAAGGGACTCCGCCAGGGAGACCCAGTACTTC. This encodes CAWRRDSARETQYF.

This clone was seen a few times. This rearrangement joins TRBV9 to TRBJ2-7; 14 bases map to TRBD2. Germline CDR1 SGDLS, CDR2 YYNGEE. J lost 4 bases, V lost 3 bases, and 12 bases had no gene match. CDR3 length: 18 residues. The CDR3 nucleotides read TGTGCCAGCAGCGCCGGGACTAGCGGGAGACAAAGGAAATACGAGCAGTACTTC. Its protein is CASSAGTSGRQRKYEQYF.

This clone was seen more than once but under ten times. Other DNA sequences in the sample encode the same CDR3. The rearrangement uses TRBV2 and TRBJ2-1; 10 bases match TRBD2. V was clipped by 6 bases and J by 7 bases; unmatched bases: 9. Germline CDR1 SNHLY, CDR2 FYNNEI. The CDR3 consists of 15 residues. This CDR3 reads CASRVGLALGNEQFF. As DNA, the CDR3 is TGTGCCAGCAGGGTGGGACTAGCGCTTGGAAATGAGCAGTTCTTC.